This T cell receptor beta chain was identified in a study of T cells in localized non-small cell lung cancer. Per the germline V gene, CDR1 is SNHLY and CDR2 is FYNNEI. J lost 6 bases, V lost 8 bases, and 8 bases had no gene match. The CDR3 totals 15 residues. Sequenced by immunoSEQ multiplex PCR; TCRdb stores in-frame clones only, minus some. The sample lists tens of thousands of clones, roughly nine tenths occurring once. This clone was detected a few times. This TCR came from a man aged 35 to 70 with stage I lung adenocarcinoma. The rearrangement links TRBV2 to TRBJ2-2; 11 nucleotides match TRBD2. Sequencing was performed on peripheral blood, taken before any cancer treatment. As DNA, the CDR3 is TGTGCCAGCTCGGGGACTAGCGGAGCATCCGGGGAGCTGTTTTTT. Protein product: CASSGTSGASGELFF.